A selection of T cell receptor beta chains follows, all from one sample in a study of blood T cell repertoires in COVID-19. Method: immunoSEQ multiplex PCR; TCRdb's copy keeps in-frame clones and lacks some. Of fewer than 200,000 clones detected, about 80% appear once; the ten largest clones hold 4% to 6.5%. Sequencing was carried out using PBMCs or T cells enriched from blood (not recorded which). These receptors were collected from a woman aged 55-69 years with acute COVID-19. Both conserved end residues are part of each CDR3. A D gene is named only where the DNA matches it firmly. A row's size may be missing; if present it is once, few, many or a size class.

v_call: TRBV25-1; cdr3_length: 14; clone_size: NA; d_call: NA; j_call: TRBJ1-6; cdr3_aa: CASRVGALNSPLHF; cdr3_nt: TGTGCCAGCAGGGTGGGGGCCCTAAATTCACCCCTCCACTTT
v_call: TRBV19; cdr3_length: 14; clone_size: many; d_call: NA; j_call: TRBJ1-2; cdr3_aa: CASSSAGKTDGYTF; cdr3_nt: TGTGCCAGTAGTTCCGCAGGGAAAACAGATGGCTACACCTTC
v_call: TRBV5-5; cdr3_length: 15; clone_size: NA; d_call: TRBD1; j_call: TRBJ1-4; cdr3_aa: CASSLTGTGSEKLFF; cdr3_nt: TGTGCCAGCAGTTTAACCGGGACAGGGTCCGAAAAACTGTTTTTT
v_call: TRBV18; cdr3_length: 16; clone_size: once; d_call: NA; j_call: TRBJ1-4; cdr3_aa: CASSPGTGHSNEKLFF; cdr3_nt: TGTGCCAGCTCACCGGGAACAGGGCATTCTAATGAAAAACTGTTTTTT
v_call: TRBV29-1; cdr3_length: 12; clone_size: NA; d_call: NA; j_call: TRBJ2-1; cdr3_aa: CSASGSYNEQFF; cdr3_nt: TGCAGCGCCTCCGGCTCCTACAATGAGCAGTTCTTC
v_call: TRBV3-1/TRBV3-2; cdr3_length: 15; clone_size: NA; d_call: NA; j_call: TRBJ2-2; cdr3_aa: CASSQAAGAPGELFF; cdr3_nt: TGTGCCAGCAGCCAAGCCGCGGGGGCCCCCGGGGAGCTGTTTTTT
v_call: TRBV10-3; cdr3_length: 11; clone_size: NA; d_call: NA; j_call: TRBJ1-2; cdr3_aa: CAISETEGYTF; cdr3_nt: TGTGCCATCAGTGAGACTGAGGGCTACACCTTC
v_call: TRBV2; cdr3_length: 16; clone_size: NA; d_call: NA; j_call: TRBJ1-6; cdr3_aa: CASSVFGRENNSPLHF; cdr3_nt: TGTGCCAGCAGTGTCTTTGGGCGGGAAAACAATTCACCCCTCCACTTT
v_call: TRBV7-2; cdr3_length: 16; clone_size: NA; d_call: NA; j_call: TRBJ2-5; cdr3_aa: CASSLATGPAPETQYF; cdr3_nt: TGTGCCAGCAGCTTAGCAACTGGGCCTGCCCCAGAGACCCAGTACTTC
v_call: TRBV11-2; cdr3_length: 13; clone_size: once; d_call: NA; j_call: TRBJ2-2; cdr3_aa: CASVAVNTGELFF; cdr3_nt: TGTGCCAGCGTAGCGGTGAACACCGGGGAGCTGTTTTTT
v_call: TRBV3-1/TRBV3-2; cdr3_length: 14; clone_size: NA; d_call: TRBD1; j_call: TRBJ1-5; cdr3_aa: CASSPQDRAQPQHF; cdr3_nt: TGTGCCAGCAGCCCCCAGGACAGGGCACAGCCCCAGCATTTT
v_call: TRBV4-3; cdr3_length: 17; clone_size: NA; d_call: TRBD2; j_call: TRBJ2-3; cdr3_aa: CASSQGIGTNPTDTQYF; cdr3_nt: TGCGCCAGCAGCCAAGGTATCGGGACTAACCCCACAGATACGCAGTATTTT
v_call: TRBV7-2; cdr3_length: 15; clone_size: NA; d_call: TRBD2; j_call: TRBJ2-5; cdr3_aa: CASSFQRGNQETQYF; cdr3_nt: TGTGCCAGCAGCTTCCAGCGGGGGAACCAAGAGACCCAGTACTTC
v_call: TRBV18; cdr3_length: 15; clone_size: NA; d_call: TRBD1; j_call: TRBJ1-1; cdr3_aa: CASSLNRGDGTEAFF; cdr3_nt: TGTGCCAGCTCACTCAACAGGGGTGATGGCACTGAAGCTTTCTTT
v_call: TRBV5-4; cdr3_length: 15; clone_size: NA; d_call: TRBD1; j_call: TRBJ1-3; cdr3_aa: CASSLGQGARNTIYF; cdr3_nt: TGTGCCAGCAGCTTGGGGCAGGGGGCCCGGAACACCATATATTTT
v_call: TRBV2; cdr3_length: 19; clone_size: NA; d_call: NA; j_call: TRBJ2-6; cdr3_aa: CASSGGQLILSSGANVLTF; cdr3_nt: TGTGCCAGCAGCGGGGGACAGCTTATTCTTTCCTCTGGGGCCAACGTCCTGACTTTC
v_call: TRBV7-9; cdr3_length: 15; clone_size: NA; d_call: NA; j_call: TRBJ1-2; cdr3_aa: CASSLAIGEGGGYTF; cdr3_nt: TGTGCCAGCAGCTTAGCGATCGGAGAGGGAGGAGGCTACACCTTC
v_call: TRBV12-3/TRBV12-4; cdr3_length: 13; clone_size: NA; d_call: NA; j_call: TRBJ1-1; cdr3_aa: CAGSERRESEAFF; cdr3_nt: TGTGCCGGGTCTGAGCGGAGAGAAAGTGAAGCTTTCTTT
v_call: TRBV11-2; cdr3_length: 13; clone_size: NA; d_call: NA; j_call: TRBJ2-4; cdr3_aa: CASSLVGRNIQYF; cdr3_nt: TGTGCCAGCAGCTTAGTTGGGAGAAACATTCAGTACTTC
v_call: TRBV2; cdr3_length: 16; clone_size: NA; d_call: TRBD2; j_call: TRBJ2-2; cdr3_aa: CASRATGLADTGELFF; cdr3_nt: TGTGCCAGCAGGGCTACGGGACTAGCGGATACCGGGGAGCTGTTTTTT
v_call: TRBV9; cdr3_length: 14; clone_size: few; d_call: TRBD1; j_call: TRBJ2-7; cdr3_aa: CASSVTAGGYEQYF; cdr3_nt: TGTGCCAGCAGCGTAACCGCAGGGGGCTACGAGCAGTACTTC
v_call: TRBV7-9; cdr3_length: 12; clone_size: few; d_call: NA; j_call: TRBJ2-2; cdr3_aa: CASSLNTGELFF; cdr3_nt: TGTGCCAGCAGTCTTAACACCGGGGAGCTGTTTTTT
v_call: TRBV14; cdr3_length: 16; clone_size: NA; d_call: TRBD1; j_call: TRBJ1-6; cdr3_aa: CASSLLTGVGNSPLHF; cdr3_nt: TGTGCCAGCAGCCTACTGACAGGGGTGGGAAATTCACCCCTCCACTTT
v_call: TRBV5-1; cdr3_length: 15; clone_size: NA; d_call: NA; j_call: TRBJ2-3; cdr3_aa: CASSLDPGGTDTQYF; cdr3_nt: TGCGCCAGCAGCTTGGATCCGGGGGGCACAGATACGCAGTATTTT
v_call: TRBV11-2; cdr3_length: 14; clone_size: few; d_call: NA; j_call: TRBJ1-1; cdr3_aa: CASSSRTQGAEAFF; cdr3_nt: TGTGCCAGCAGCTCAAGGACACAGGGCGCTGAAGCTTTCTTT
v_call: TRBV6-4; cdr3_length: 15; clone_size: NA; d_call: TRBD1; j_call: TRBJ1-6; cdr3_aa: CASSRNGQGDSPLHF; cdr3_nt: TGTGCCAGCAGTCGGAACGGACAGGGGGATTCACCCCTCCACTTT
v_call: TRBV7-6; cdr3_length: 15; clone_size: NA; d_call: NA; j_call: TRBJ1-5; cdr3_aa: CASSPRLGGGQPQHF; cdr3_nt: TGTGCCAGCAGCCCCAGACTCGGGGGAGGTCAGCCCCAGCATTTT
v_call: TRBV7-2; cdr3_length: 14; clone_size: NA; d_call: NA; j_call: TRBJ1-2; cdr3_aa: CASSFDRQNYGYTF; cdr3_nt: TGTGCCAGCAGCTTTGACCGACAGAACTATGGCTACACCTTC
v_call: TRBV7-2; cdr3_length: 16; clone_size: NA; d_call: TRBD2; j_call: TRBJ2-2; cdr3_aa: CASSPAGGGNTGELFF; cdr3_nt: TGTGCCAGCAGCCCGGCGGGAGGGGGGAACACCGGGGAGCTGTTTTTT
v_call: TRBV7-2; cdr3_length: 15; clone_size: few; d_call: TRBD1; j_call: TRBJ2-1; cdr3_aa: CASRQTGGSYNEQFF; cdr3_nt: TGTGCCAGCAGGCAAACAGGGGGCTCCTACAATGAGCAGTTCTTC
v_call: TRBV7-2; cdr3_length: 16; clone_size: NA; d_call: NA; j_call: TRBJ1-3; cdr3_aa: CASRYSGGDSGNTIYF; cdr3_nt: TGTGCCAGCAGGTATTCCGGCGGGGACTCTGGAAACACCATATATTTT
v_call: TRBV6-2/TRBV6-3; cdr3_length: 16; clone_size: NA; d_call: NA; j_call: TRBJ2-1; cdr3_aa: CASSDETGRIYNEQFF; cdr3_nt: TGTGCCAGCAGTGACGAGACAGGGAGGATCTACAATGAGCAGTTCTTC
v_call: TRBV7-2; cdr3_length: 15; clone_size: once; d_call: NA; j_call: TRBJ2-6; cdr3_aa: CASSLGGAGANVLTF; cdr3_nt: TGTGCCAGCAGCTTAGGGGGCGCTGGGGCCAACGTCCTGACTTTC
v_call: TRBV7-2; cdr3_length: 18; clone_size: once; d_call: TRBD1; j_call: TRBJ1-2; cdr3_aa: CASTLRRGRTGAIYGYTF; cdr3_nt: TGTGCCAGCACCCTCAGGAGGGGGAGGACAGGGGCAATCTATGGCTACACCTTC
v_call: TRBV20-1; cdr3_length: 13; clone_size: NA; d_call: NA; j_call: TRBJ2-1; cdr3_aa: CSASRQGHNEQFF; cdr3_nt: TGCAGTGCTAGTCGGCAGGGTCACAATGAGCAGTTCTTC
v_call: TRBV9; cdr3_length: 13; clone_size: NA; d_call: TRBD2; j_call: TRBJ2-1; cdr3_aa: CASSSSGYNEQFF; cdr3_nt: TGTGCCAGCAGCTCTAGCGGCTACAATGAGCAGTTCTTC
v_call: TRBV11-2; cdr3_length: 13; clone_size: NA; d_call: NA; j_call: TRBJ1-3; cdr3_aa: CASSLVGGNTIYF; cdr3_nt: TGTGCCAGCAGCTTAGTTGGCGGAAACACCATATATTTT
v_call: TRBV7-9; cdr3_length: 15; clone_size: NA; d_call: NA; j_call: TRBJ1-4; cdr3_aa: CASSLDLQGYEKLFF; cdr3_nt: TGTGCCAGCAGCTTAGATCTACAGGGCTACGAAAAACTGTTTTTT
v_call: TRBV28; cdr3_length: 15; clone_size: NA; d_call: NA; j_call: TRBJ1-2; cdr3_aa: CASSLNPGYHRGYTF; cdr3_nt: TGTGCCAGCAGTTTAAACCCGGGATACCATCGGGGCTACACCTTC
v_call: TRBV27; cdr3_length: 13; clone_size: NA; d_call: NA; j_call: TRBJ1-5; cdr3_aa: CASSFTQSQPQHF; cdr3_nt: TGTGCCAGCAGTTTCACACAAAGTCAGCCCCAGCATTTT
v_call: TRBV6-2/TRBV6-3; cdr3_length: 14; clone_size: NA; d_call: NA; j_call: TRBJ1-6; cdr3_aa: CASRPPENNSPLHF; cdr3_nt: TGTGCCAGCCGCCCTCCAGAAAATAATTCACCCCTCCACTTT
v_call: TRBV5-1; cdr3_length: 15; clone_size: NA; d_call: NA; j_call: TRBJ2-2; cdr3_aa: CASSPGGANTGELFF; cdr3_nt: TGCGCCAGCAGCCCAGGTGGCGCGAACACCGGGGAGCTGTTTTTT
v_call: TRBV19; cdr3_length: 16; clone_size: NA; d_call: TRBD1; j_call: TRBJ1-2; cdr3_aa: CASSSGTGGRNYGYTF; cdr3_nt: TGTGCCAGTAGTTCCGGGACAGGGGGCAGGAATTATGGCTACACCTTC
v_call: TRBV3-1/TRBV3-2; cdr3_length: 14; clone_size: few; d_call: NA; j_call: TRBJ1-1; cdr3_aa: CASSQLAENTEAFF; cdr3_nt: TGTGCCAGCAGCCAGTTAGCAGAGAACACTGAAGCTTTCTTT
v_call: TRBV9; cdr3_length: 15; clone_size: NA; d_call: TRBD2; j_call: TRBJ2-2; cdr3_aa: CASSVDRAGGRELFF; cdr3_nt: TGTGCCAGCAGCGTAGATAGAGCGGGGGGAAGGGAGCTGTTTTTT
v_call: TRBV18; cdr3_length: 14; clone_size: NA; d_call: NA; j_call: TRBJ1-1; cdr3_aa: CASSPRGGNTEAFF; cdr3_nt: TGTGCCAGCTCACCACGAGGGGGTAACACTGAAGCTTTCTTT
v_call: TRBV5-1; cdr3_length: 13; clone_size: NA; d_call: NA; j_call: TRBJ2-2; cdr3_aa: CASGQTNTGELFF; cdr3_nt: TGCGCCAGTGGACAGACGAACACCGGGGAGCTGTTTTTT
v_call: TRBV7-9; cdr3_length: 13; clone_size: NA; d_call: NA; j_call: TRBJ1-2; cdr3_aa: CASSLWGGAGYTF; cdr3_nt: TGTGCCAGCAGCTTATGGGGGGGCGCTGGCTACACCTTC
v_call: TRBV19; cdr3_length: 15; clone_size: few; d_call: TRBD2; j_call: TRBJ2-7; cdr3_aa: CASRGSGRAFYEQYF; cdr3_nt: TGTGCCAGTAGGGGTAGCGGGAGGGCCTTCTACGAGCAGTACTTC
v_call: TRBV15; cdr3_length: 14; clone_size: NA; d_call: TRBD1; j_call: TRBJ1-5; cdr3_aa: CATSSPGGDQPQHF; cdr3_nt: TGTGCCACCAGCAGTCCAGGGGGCGATCAGCCCCAGCATTTT
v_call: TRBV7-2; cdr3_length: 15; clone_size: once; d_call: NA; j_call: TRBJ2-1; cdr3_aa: CASSLGWLGHNEQFF; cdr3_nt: TGTGCCAGCAGCTTAGGTTGGTTGGGCCACAATGAGCAGTTCTTC
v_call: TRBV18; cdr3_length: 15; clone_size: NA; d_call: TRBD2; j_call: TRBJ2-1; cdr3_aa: CASSPPTSGYNEQFF; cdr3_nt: TGTGCCAGCTCACCACCGACTAGCGGCTACAATGAGCAGTTCTTC
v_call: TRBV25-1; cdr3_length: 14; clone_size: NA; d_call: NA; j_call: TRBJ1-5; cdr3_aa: CASSELSAGQPQHF; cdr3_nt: TGTGCCAGCAGTGAATTAAGTGCGGGTCAGCCCCAGCATTTT
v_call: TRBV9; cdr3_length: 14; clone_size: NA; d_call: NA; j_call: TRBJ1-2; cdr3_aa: CASSVGSQSPGYTF; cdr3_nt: TGTGCCAGCAGCGTAGGGTCCCAAAGCCCCGGCTACACCTTC
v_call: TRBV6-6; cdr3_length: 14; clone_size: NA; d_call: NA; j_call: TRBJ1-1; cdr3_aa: CASDKGHQNTEAFF; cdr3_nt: TGTGCCAGCGACAAGGGACACCAGAACACTGAAGCTTTCTTT
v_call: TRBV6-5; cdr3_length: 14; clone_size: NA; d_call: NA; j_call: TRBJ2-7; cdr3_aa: CASSSPTGGYEQYF; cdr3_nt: TGTGCCAGCAGTTCACCGACAGGCGGCTACGAGCAGTACTTC
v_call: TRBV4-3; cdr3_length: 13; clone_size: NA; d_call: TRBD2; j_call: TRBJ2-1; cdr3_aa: CASSQGGGHEQFF; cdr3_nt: TGCGCCAGCAGCCAGGGGGGAGGGCATGAGCAGTTCTTC
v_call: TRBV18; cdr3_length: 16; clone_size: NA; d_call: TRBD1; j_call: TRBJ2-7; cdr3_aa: CASSPTGGGNGNEQYF; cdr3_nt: TGTGCCAGCTCCCCGACAGGGGGCGGGAATGGGAACGAGCAGTACTTC
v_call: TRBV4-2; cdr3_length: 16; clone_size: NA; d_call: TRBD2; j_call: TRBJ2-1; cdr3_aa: CASSQGTSVGPNEQFF; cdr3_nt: TGTGCCAGCAGCCAAGGTACTAGCGTCGGACCCAATGAGCAGTTCTTC
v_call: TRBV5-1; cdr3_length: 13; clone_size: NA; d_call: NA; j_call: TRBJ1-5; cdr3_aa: CASSLAGNQPQHF; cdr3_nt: TGCGCCAGCAGCTTGGCAGGGAATCAGCCCCAGCATTTT